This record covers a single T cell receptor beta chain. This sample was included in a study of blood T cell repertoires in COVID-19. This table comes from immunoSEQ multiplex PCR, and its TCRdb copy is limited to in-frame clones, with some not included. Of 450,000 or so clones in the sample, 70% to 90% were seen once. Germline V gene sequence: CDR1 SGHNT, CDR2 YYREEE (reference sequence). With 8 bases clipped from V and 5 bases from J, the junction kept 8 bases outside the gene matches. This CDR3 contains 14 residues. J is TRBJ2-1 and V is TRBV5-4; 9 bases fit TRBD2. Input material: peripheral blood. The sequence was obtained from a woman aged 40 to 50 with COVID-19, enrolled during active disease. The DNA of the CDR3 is TGTGCCAGTTTAGGGACTAGCAGTCACAATGAGCAGTTCTTC. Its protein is CASLGTSSHNEQFF.